A single sample is the source of the 21 T cell receptor beta chains below, sequenced in a study of blood T cell repertoires in COVID-19. The repertoire was sequenced with immunoSEQ multiplex PCR; TCRdb's copy has only in-frame clones and lacks some. Here the sample spans fewer than 400,000 clones, approximately 91% being singletons. The specimen sequenced was PBMCs or T cells enriched from blood (not recorded which). These receptor sequences come from a woman aged 25-40 years who had been exposed to COVID-19.

J is TRBJ2-7 and V is TRBV13, with D perhaps TRBD1 (5 bases). From germline, CDR1 is PRHDT and CDR2 FYEKMQ (reference sequence). Trimming stripped 5 bases from V and 1 base from J, with 15 bases between. CDR3 size: 15 residues. In DNA, the CDR3 is TGTGCCAGCAGCCCAGACGGCAGGGCGTCCTACGAGCAGTACTTC. Its protein product is CASSPDGRASYEQYF.

The chain employs TRBV5-1 and TRBJ2-1, with unresolved D. CDR1 is SGHRS and CDR2 is YFSETQ in the germline V gene. Trimming cost V 1 base and J 7 bases, with 15 bases left between them. This CDR3 is built from 15 residues. CDR3 bases: TGCGCCAGCAGCTTGCTCCCCGCGCTTGGTAATGAGCAGTTCTTC. Protein sequence: CASSLLPALGNEQFF.

V usage is TRBV19 and J usage is TRBJ1-6, with TRBD1 matching 7 bases. Germline CDR1 is LNHDA and CDR2 is SQIVND (reference sequence). The V segment lost 4 bases and the J segment 0 bases; nucleotides outside the gene matches: 6. The CDR3 has 17 amino acids. The CDR3 nucleotides are TGTGCCAGTAGTAGAAACAGGGGTAGCTCCTATAATTCACCCCTCCACTTT. Its translation: CASSRNRGSSYNSPLHF.

This chain connects TRBV5-1 to TRBJ1-1; maybe TRBD1 (5 bases). V lost 2 bases and J 0 bases, leaving 17 bases between the germline ends. CDR1 and CDR2 (germline): SGHRS, YFSETQ. The CDR3 totals 17 residues. The CDR3 region is CASSLGGTVALNTEAFF. The DNA of the CDR3 is TGCGCCAGCAGCTTAGGAGGGACGGTGGCTTTGAACACTGAAGCTTTCTTT.

V usage is TRBV4-3 and J usage is TRBJ2-2, with 12 nucleotides matching TRBD2. This CDR3 has 21 residues. CDR1 and CDR2 from the germline V gene are LGHNA and YSLEER. V shed 0 bases, J shed 8 bases, and the junction held 19 bases outside the gene matches. In DNA, the CDR3 is TGCGCCAGCAGCCAAGATCAATTGGGGTTCGGGCTAGCGGGGGGGCAGGGGGAGCTGTTTTTT. Amino acid sequence: CASSQDQLGFGLAGGQGELFF.

This clone has just one count. The rearrangement links TRBV27 to TRBJ1-6; possible D gene TRBD1, 6 bases. Germline CDR1 reads MNHEY; CDR2 reads SMNVEV (reference sequence). This CDR3 spans 15 amino acids. Trimming removed 5 bases from V and 9 bases from J, with 17 bases in between. CDR3 nucleotides: TGTGCCAGCAGTCCCAAGGGGGGGACGGGTTCACCCCTCCACTTT. It specifies CASSPKGGTGSPLHF.

The rearrangement links TRBV9 to TRBJ2-5; 8 nucleotides align to TRBD2. V gave up 0 bases and J gave up 5 bases; unmatched junction bases: 9. The germline V gene encodes CDR1 SGDLS and CDR2 YYNGEE. The CDR3 runs 16 residues. In DNA form, the CDR3 reads TGTGCCAGCAGCGTAGCTTCCGGGGGGGCCAGGGAGACCCAGTACTTC. Translating gives CASSVASGGARETQYF. Full variable domain (missing parts from reference TRBV9 and TRBJ2-5): DSGVTQTPKHLITATGQRVTLRCSPRSGDLSVYWYQQSLDQGLQFLIQYYNGEERAKGNILERFSAQQFPDLHSELNLSSLELGDSALYFCASSVASGGARETQYFGPGTRLLVL.

The chain has TRBV4-2 and TRBJ2-1, with 9 bases aligning to TRBD2. The V gene's germline CDR1 is LGHNA and CDR2 YNFKEQ. The CDR3 spans 17 residues. V was pared by 6 bases and J by 1 base, with 10 bases of the junction left unmatched. The CDR3 reads CASRRGSGGPSYNEQFF. In nucleotides, the CDR3 is TGTGCCAGCAGGAGGGGCAGCGGGGGGCCATCCTACAATGAGCAGTTCTTC.

The V call is TRBV30, the J call TRBJ1-1; 9 bases align to TRBD1. V lost 1 base to trimming and J lost 5 bases; unmatched junction nucleotides: 8. This CDR3 is 15 amino acids long. Germline V gene data show CDR1 as GTSNPN and CDR2 as SVGIG (reference sequence). The CDR3 coding sequence is TGTGCCTGGAGTGCTCTCACAGGGGGCCGTACTGAAGCTTTCTTT. Translating it yields CAWSALTGGRTEAFF.

This clone has a single count. J is TRBJ1-2 and V is TRBV6-5; TRBD1 matches at 8 bases. CDR1 MNHEY and CDR2 SVGAGI come from the germline V gene. The CDR3 is 13 amino acids. The trim removed 7 bases at V and 4 bases at J, leaving 5 bases unmatched. CDR3 sequence reads: CASMGTGLYGYTF. The DNA for the CDR3 is TGTGCCAGCATGGGGACAGGCCTCTATGGCTACACCTTC.

CDR3 residues: CASSLDGDDIQYF. The DNA of the CDR3 is TGTGCCAGCAGCTTGGACGGGGATGATATTCAGTACTTC. The chain has TRBV5-4 and TRBJ2-4; D may be TRBD2 (5 bases). The ends were cut back, 0 bases at V and 10 bases at J, with 11 bases in the middle. This CDR3 has 13 amino acids. Per germline, CDR1 SGHNT and CDR2 YYREEE (reference sequence). The full variable domain, with the rest looked up from reference TRBV5-4 and TRBJ2-4, is ETGVTQSPTHLIKTRGQQVTLRCSSQSGHNTVSWYQQALGQGPQFIFQYYREEENGRGNFPPRFSGLQFPNYSSELNVNALELDDSALYLCASSLDGDDIQYFGAGTRLSVL.

The gene calls are TRBV9 and TRBJ2-1; 8 nucleotides match TRBD1. This CDR3 region has 16 residues. The ends lost 3 bases at V and 6 bases at J; junction bases unmatched: 11. Germline V gene sequence: CDR1 SGDLS, CDR2 YYNGEE. In DNA, the CDR3 is TGTGCCAGCAGCGATTCCGGGACAGGACCCCGCAATGAGCAGTTCTTC. Amino acid sequence: CASSDSGTGPRNEQFF. Combining the CDR3 with reference TRBV9 and TRBJ2-1 gives the whole variable domain DSGVTQTPKHLITATGQRVTLRCSPRSGDLSVYWYQQSLDQGLQFLIQYYNGEERAKGNILERFSAQQFPDLHSELNLSSLELGDSALYFCASSDSGTGPRNEQFFGPGTRLTVL.

CDR3: CASSFSGIGNQPQHF. The CDR3 coding sequence is TGTGCCAGCAGCTTCTCGGGAATAGGGAATCAGCCCCAGCATTTT. This chain uses TRBV7-9 with TRBJ1-5; no firm D call. The CDR3 length is 15 residues. Germline V gene lookup returns CDR1 SEHNR and CDR2 FQNEAQ (reference sequence). V gave up 3 bases and J gave up 4 bases, with 13 bases separating them. Based on the CDR3 plus reference TRBV7-9 and TRBJ1-5, the full variable domain is DTGVSQNPRHKITKRGQNVTFRCDPISEHNRLYWYRQTLGQGPEFLTYFQNEAQLEKSRLLSDRFSAERPKGSFSTLEIQRTEQGDSAMYLCASSFSGIGNQPQHFGDGTRLSIL.

The gene calls are TRBV10-3 and TRBJ1-6; TRBD1 matches at 7 bases. The germline gives CDR1 ENHRY, CDR2 SYGVKD. This CDR3 is built from 15 residues. V lost 4 bases and J lost 5; bases outside the gene matches: 5. CDR3 DNA: TGTGCCATCAGTGCGGCCGGGACAGATAATTCACCCCTCCACTTT. It encodes CAISAAGTDNSPLHF.

J is TRBJ1-2 and V is TRBV10-3, with 7 positions matching TRBD1. Germline CDR1 ENHRY, CDR2 SYGVKD. There are 13 residues in the CDR3. J lost 3 bases, V lost 10 bases, and 8 bases had no gene match. CDR3 DNA: TGTGCCACCCTAGGGGGCCAAGACTATGGCTACACCTTC. This sequence encodes CATLGGQDYGYTF.

The chain combines TRBV4-3 with TRBJ1-2; D ambiguous. The CDR3 runs 15 residues. In germline, CDR1 is LGHNA, CDR2 YSLEER. The germline V and J ends were trimmed by 0 bases and 4 bases, with 12 bases remaining between them. The CDR3 reads CASSQDPGSLYGYTF. Here the CDR3 DNA reads TGCGCCAGCAGCCAAGATCCGGGATCTCTCTATGGCTACACCTTC.

The V and J genes are TRBV19 and TRBJ2-5, with TRBD2 identical over 12 bases. The germline gives CDR1 LNHDA, CDR2 SQIVND (reference sequence). V lost 6 bases, J lost 9 bases, and 17 bases stayed unmatched. CDR3 length equals 17 residues. The CDR3 sequence: CASSELAGGDTPRAQYF. CDR3 sequence (DNA): TGTGCCAGTAGCGAACTAGCGGGGGGCGATACCCCCCGGGCCCAGTACTTC. Combining the CDR3 with reference TRBV19 and TRBJ2-5 gives the whole variable domain DGGITQSPKYLFRKEGQNVTLSCEQNLNHDAMYWYRQDPGQGLRLIYYSQIVNDFQKGDIAEGYSVSREKKESFPLTVTSAQKNPTAFYLCASSELAGGDTPRAQYFGPGTRLLVL.

This chain connects TRBV5-4 to TRBJ1-3, with TRBD1 as a possible D gene (6 bases). Trimming removed 2 bases at V and 2 bases at J, with 17 bases between. Germline CDR1 reads SGHNT; CDR2 reads YYREEE (reference sequence). This CDR3 is built from 17 residues. The CDR3 loop reads CASSFGDLQGTGNTIYF. CDR3 nucleotides: TGTGCCAGCAGCTTTGGCGACCTACAGGGAACTGGAAACACCATATATTTT.

The rearrangement links TRBV2 to TRBJ2-7; TRBD2 matches at 10 bases. V lost 3 bases to trimming and J lost 6 bases; unmatched junction nucleotides: 8. Germline loops: CDR1 SNHLY, CDR2 FYNNEI. The CDR3 has 15 residues. CDR3 in DNA: TGTGCCAGCAGTGAGATTATAGCGGGGGGAGCCGAGCAGTACTTC. Amino acid sequence: CASSEIIAGGAEQYF.

V is TRBV9 and J is TRBJ2-7; D is possibly TRBD1 (5 bases). The CDR3 is 14 amino acids. The V and J ends lost 3 bases and 2 bases respectively, with 12 bases between them. Germline CDR1 and CDR2: SGDLS and YYNGEE. In nucleotides, the CDR3 is TGTGCCAGCAGCGCGCAGGGTGGTCCCTACGAGCAGTACTTC. As protein: CASSAQGGPYEQYF.

V and J are TRBV15 and TRBJ1-2; no definite D call. V shed 1 base and J shed 6 bases, with 12 bases lying between them. Germline lookup yields CDR1 LNHNV and CDR2 YYDKDF (reference sequence). There are 14 residues in the CDR3. CDR3 in DNA: TGTGCCACCAGCAGAGGGGATAGGGAGGATGGCTACACCTTC. Its translation: CATSRGDREDGYTF.